The 29 T cell receptor beta chains given below trace back to one sample, sequenced in a study of early T cells in non-severe SARS-CoV-2 infection. Each CDR3 protein is one row after TCRdb ran MiXCR on the 5' RACE reads. The sample comprises about 92,000 distinct CDR3 sequences, 14% of which are singletons, and over 6.5% rests with the top ten. Sequencing was carried out using whole blood. These receptors originate from an adult who was a healthcare worker with PCR-confirmed SARS-CoV-2 infection or an uninfected control (not recorded which).

This clonotype was seen ten or more times. This chain links TRBV30 with TRBJ2-3, with D possibly matching TRBD2 (6 bases). Trimming cost V 3 bases and J 2 bases, with 15 bases left between them. CDR3 length equals 15 residues. Germline V lookup: CDR1 GTSNPN, CDR2 SVGIG (reference sequence). CDR3 sequence: CAWSLWASDTDTQYF. The CDR3 DNA sequence: TGTGCCTGGAGCCTATGGGCTAGCGACACAGATACGCAGTATTTT.

This clonotype was seen repeatedly, ten times or more. This chain joins TRBV6-5 and TRBJ1-5, with a tentative D call TRBD1 (5 bases). V was trimmed by 6 bases and J by 2 bases, leaving 11 bases between them. The CDR3 contains 14 residues. CDR1 and CDR2 (germline): MNHEY, SVGAGI. CDR3 protein: CASRGGGGNQPQHF. The CDR3 DNA reads as TGTGCCAGCAGGGGGGGAGGCGGCAATCAGCCCCAGCATTTT.

The rearrangement joins TRBV10-2 to TRBJ1-5; TRBD1 is a possible D gene (5 bases). Germline assignment: CDR1 WSHSY and CDR2 SAAADI. V lost 7 bases to trimming and J lost 6 bases, with 13 bases between them. This CDR3 is 13 amino acids long. CDR3: CASTGVGFQPQHF. The CDR3 coding sequence is TGCGCCAGCACGGGGGTAGGGTTTCAGCCCCAGCATTTT.

Many counts were recorded for this clonotype. The chain is built from TRBV4-1 and TRBJ1-4, with D unclear. There are 16 residues in the CDR3. Germline-derived CDR1 and CDR2 are MGHRA and YSYEKL. V dropped 1 base and J dropped 7 bases, with 16 bases sitting between them. Here the CDR3 reads CASSQAQGIESEKLFF. CDR3 coding DNA: TGCGCCAGCAGCCAAGCTCAAGGGATTGAGAGTGAAAAACTGTTTTTT.

The table lists this clonotype with many counts. V is TRBV20-1 and J is TRBJ2-1, with 10 bases that match TRBD2. The CDR3 loop spans 16 amino acids. Germline trimming cut 3 bases from V and 3 bases from J; bases unmatched to any gene: 8. Germline CDR1 and CDR2: DFQATT and SNEGSKA (reference sequence). CDR3 coding DNA: TGCAGTGCTAGGGATTCTAGCGGGAGCGACTACAATGAGCAGTTCTTC. This translates into CSARDSSGSDYNEQFF.

The gene calls are TRBV6-6 and TRBJ2-2; TRBD2 matches 12 bases. The CDR3 covers 19 residues. In germline, CDR1 is MNHNY, CDR2 SVGAGI (reference sequence). V lost 6 bases and J lost 7; bases outside the gene matches: 18. The CDR3: CASSRSTTSGRAYGGELFF. The CDR3 DNA is TGTGCCAGCAGCCGATCTACGACTAGCGGGAGAGCATATGGCGGGGAGCTGTTTTTT.

This clonotype has just a few counts. V and J are TRBV21-1 and TRBJ2-1; the tabulated D call, TRBD1, remains unverified against the DNA. TRBV21-1 is described as a pseudogene. This CDR3 is built from 19 residues. The CDR3 sequence is CASSLTDRGRPSVYNEQFF. The CDR3 region has the DNA TGTGCCAGCAGCCTTACGGACAGGGGGCGCCCCTCAGTATACAATGAGCAGTTCTTC.

Only a few counts were recorded for this clonotype. The J gene is TRBJ1-3, the V gene TRBV2, with D possibly matching TRBD1 (6 bases). From germline, CDR1 is SNHLY and CDR2 FYNNEI. The CDR3 loop spans 15 amino acids. V gave up 4 bases and J gave up 3 bases, with 13 bases separating them. The CDR3: CASSGGRPLGNTIYF. CDR3 bases: TGTGCCAGCAGTGGGGGGCGACCGCTTGGAAACACCATATATTTT.

This sequence joins TRBV28 and TRBJ2-5; 7 positions agree with TRBD1. The J segment lost 3 bases and the V segment lost 3 bases, leaving 4 bases of the junction unmatched. Germline V gene data show CDR1 as MDHEN and CDR2 as SYDVKM. This CDR3 has 14 amino acids. The CDR3 sequence is CASSFGGQEETQYF. The CDR3 DNA sequence: TGTGCCAGCAGTTTTGGCGGACAGGAAGAGACCCAGTACTTC.

The rearrangement joins TRBV6-6 to TRBJ1-4; D unclear. This CDR3 region has 17 residues. V was clipped by 4 bases and J by 0 bases, with 15 bases between them. Germline CDR1 MNHNY, CDR2 SVGAGI (reference sequence). The CDR3 here is CASSSPSGGPTNEKLFF. The CDR3 nucleotides are TGTGCCAGCAGTTCACCCTCAGGTGGTCCAACTAATGAAAAACTGTTTTTT.

The V gene is TRBV12-3 or TRBV12-4, the J gene TRBJ2-1; 8 nucleotides align to TRBD1. The CDR3 is made up of 12 amino acids. The trim removed 5 bases at V and 8 bases at J, leaving 2 bases unmatched. The CDR3 sequence is CASSRQGYEQFF. CDR3 DNA: TGTGCCAGCAGTCGACAGGGGTATGAGCAGTTCTTC.

This sequence joins TRBV7-9 and TRBJ1-4; D remains unclear. CDR3 length: 16 amino acids. V was pared by 3 bases and J by 1 base, with 12 bases between. The germline CDR1 and CDR2 sequences are SEHNR and FQNEAQ (reference sequence). The CDR3 is CASSFTAGITNEKLFF. The CDR3 DNA sequence: TGTGCCAGCAGCTTCACCGCAGGCATAACTAATGAAAAACTGTTTTTT. Full variable domain (outside the CDR3, taken from reference TRBV7-9 and TRBJ1-4): DTGVSQNPRHKITKRGQNVTFRCDPISEHNRLYWYRQTLGQGPEFLTYFQNEAQLEKSRLLSDRFSAERPKGSFSTLEIQRTEQGDSAMYLCASSFTAGITNEKLFFGSGTQLSVL.

Written as DNA, the CDR3 is TGTGCCAGCAGCACCGGGGTCTCCTACGAGCAGTACTTC. Its translation: CASSTGVSYEQYF. The rearrangement links TRBV7-6 to TRBJ2-7, with a weak D call TRBD2 (5 bases). Trimming removed 5 bases from V and 0 bases from J, with 8 bases in between. Germline V gene data show CDR1 as SGHVS and CDR2 as FNYEAQ. This CDR3 region has 13 residues.

The chain recombines TRBV7-9 with TRBJ1-5; D perhaps matches TRBD1 (6 bases). The germline V gene encodes CDR1 SEHNR and CDR2 FQNEAQ (reference sequence). CDR3 size: 15 residues. V was cut by 6 bases and J by 3 bases, with 15 bases left in between. The CDR3 sequence is CASSFEGGPNQPQHF. CDR3 DNA: TGTGCCAGCAGTTTTGAGGGGGGCCCCAATCAGCCCCAGCATTTT.

In this sample, this clonotype turned up a few times. This rearrangement joins TRBV6-5 to TRBJ2-1; D may be TRBD2 (5 bases). The germline V gene has CDR1 MNHEY and CDR2 SVGAGI. The CDR3 is 14 amino acids. V lost 8 bases to trimming and J lost 4 bases, with 15 bases between them. The CDR3 sequence is CASETRPGYNEQFF. DNA of the CDR3: TGTGCCAGCGAGACCCGACCGGGGTACAATGAGCAGTTCTTC.

This chain connects TRBV11-2 to TRBJ2-5; D may be TRBD1 (5 bases). This CDR3 has 14 residues. Deletions cut 4 bases from V and 5 bases from J, with 14 bases between. Germline V gives CDR1 SGHAT, CDR2 FQNNGV. CDR3: CASSWGSTVETQYF. In DNA, the CDR3 is TGTGCCAGCAGCTGGGGTTCGACAGTGGAGACCCAGTACTTC.

This chain links TRBV7-9 with TRBJ1-1; D not resolved. CDR1 and CDR2 from the germline V gene are SEHNR and FQNEAQ (reference sequence). Trimming took off 4 bases at V and 3 bases at J, with 9 bases between the two ends. There are 13 residues in the CDR3. The CDR3 here is CASSSASDTEAFF. Here the CDR3 DNA reads TGTGCCAGCAGCTCCGCGTCTGACACTGAAGCTTTCTTT.

The chain is built from TRBV28 and TRBJ2-3, with a tentative D call TRBD1 (6 bases). CDR3 length: 15 residues. CDR1 MDHEN and CDR2 SYDVKM come from the germline V gene. Trimming removed 4 bases from V and 4 bases from J, with 15 bases in between. The CDR3 is CASSSGVADPDTQYF. CDR3 DNA: TGTGCCAGCAGTTCAGGGGTTGCAGATCCAGATACGCAGTATTTT.

The table lists this clonotype with a few counts. V is TRBV6-5 and J is TRBJ2-7, with 9 bases identical to TRBD2. Germline V CDR1 and CDR2: MNHEY, SVGAGI. V trimming: 6 bases; J trimming: 0 bases; junction bases outside the gene matches: 9. The CDR3 contains 16 residues. The CDR3 loop is CASRDPGLAGSYEQYF. The CDR3, as DNA: TGTGCCAGCAGGGATCCGGGACTAGCAGGCTCCTACGAGCAGTACTTC.

This clonotype appeared a few times. The chain couples TRBV7-8 to TRBJ1-2; D gene uncertain. The CDR3 is 11 residues long. Germline V gene lookup returns CDR1 SGHVS and CDR2 FQNEAQ. DNA of the CDR3: TGTGGGGCCAAGGTCGGCTATGGCTACACCTTC. This translates into CGAKVGYGYTF.

The chain couples TRBV9 to TRBJ2-1, with 9 bases matching TRBD2. The CDR3 covers 15 residues. From germline, CDR1 is SGDLS and CDR2 YYNGEE. V lost 4 bases to trimming and J lost 4 bases; unmatched junction nucleotides: 6. The CDR3 spells CASSSSGMLYNEQFF. In nucleotides, the CDR3 is TGTGCCAGCAGCTCTAGCGGGATGTTGTACAATGAGCAGTTCTTC.

This clonotype was recorded many times. This chain connects TRBV7-6 to TRBJ2-3; the D gene is possibly TRBD2 (6 bases). CDR1 and CDR2 (germline): SGHVS, FNYEAQ. CDR3 length equals 16 residues. V was shortened by 2 bases and J by 3 bases, with 15 bases between the two germline ends. The CDR3 coding sequence is TGTGCCAGCAGCTTATCTTCTTTCGGGAGTACAGATACGCAGTATTTT. Translating it yields CASSLSSFGSTDTQYF.

The CDR3 spells CAGGQADYEQYF. DNA for the CDR3: TGTGCCGGGGGACAGGCCGACTACGAGCAGTACTTC. This rearrangement joins TRBV19 to TRBJ2-7; 8 nucleotides agree with TRBD1. Looked up from germline, CDR1 is LNHDA and CDR2 is SQIVND (reference sequence). V dropped 11 bases and J dropped 3; count of bases not matched to a gene: 6. CDR3 length equals 12 residues.

The chain carries TRBV7-2 and TRBJ2-3; 8 bases match TRBD2. V dropped 0 bases and J dropped 4; count of bases not matched to a gene: 6. CDR1 is SGHTA, CDR2 FQGNSA, per germline. This CDR3 region has 16 residues. CDR3 sequence (DNA): TGTGCCAGCAGCTTAGCGAGTCCGGGGGGGGCAGATACGCAGTATTTT. It is translated as CASSLASPGGADTQYF. The full variable domain, completed using reference TRBV7-2 and TRBJ2-3, is GAGVSQSPSNKVTEKGKDVELRCDPISGHTALYWYRQSLGQGLEFLIYFQGNSAPDKSGLPSDRFSAERTGGSVSTLTIQRTQQEDSAVYLCASSLASPGGADTQYFGPGTRLTVL.

This clonotype was found a few times. This rearrangement joins TRBV7-8 to TRBJ2-2, with TRBD1 as a possible D gene (5 bases). Germline lookup yields CDR1 SGHVS and CDR2 FQNEAQ. Trimming removed 7 bases at V and 2 bases at J, with 20 bases between. CDR3 length: 17 residues. CDR3 sequence: CASKAEGVLYNTGELFF. In DNA, the CDR3 is TGTGCCAGCAAAGCTGAAGGGGTGCTCTATAACACCGGGGAGCTGTTTTTT.

The chain recombines TRBV12-3 or TRBV12-4 with TRBJ1-1; a possible D gene is TRBD1 (5 bases). This CDR3 is 12 amino acids long. V lost 6 bases and J 11 bases, leaving 16 bases between the germline ends. The CDR3 DNA reads as TGTGCCAGCAGGTCCACAGGTCACAAGGCTTTCTTT. It specifies CASRSTGHKAFF.

V usage is TRBV20-1 and J usage is TRBJ2-7; D assignment may be TRBD1 or TRBD2 (6 bases each). V lost 2 bases, J lost 6 bases, and 20 bases lay in between. This CDR3 has 15 amino acids. Germline V gene data show CDR1 as DFQATT and CDR2 as SNEGSKA (reference sequence). The chain's CDR3 is CSARSPEGGKSEQYF. CDR3 nucleotides: TGCAGTGCTAGATCTCCTGAGGGGGGAAAGAGCGAGCAGTACTTC.

This clonotype was counted ten times or more. The chain is built from TRBV29-1 and TRBJ1-2; D unclear. The CDR3 covers 13 residues. Trimming stripped 6 bases from V and 1 base from J, with 12 bases between. In germline, CDR1 is SQVTM, CDR2 ANQGSEA. Here the CDR3 DNA reads TGCAGCGTCAGGACCGTTATTAACTATGGCTACACCTTC. Its protein product is CSVRTVINYGYTF.

The chain has TRBV9 and TRBJ2-5; 11 bases match TRBD2. Germline trimming cut 2 bases from V and 1 base from J; bases unmatched to any gene: 7. Germline V gives CDR1 SGDLS, CDR2 YYNGEE. The CDR3 is 17 amino acids. The CDR3: CASSVSPGLAAQETQYF. Here the CDR3 DNA reads TGTGCCAGCAGCGTCTCCCCGGGACTAGCGGCCCAAGAGACCCAGTACTTC.